Reported below is one T cell receptor (beta chain). What it binds is unknown. The table came from immunoSEQ multiplex PCR; TCRdb's copy has only in-frame clones and leaves some out. The table shows roughly 38,000 clones, with 86% occurring only once. The source of the sample is a study of T cells in localized non-small cell lung cancer. Study results and limitations: Greater blood T cell density accompanied longer overall survival. Uninvolved adjacent lung had higher T cell clonality than tumor and all other tissues. It remains possible that heterogeneity exists, since only one tumor region was sequenced.

This sequence originates from a woman aged 18-55 years with stage III lung adenocarcinoma. Source: peripheral blood, taken before any cancer treatment.

In DNA, the CDR3 is TGCGCCAGCAGCCAGATCGATATGGGCCTAGCGGGGGGGCACAATGAGCAGTTCTTC. This sequence encodes CASSQIDMGLAGGHNEQFF. V gene TRBV4-1 combines with J gene TRBJ2-1; TRBD2 matches 12 bases. The V gene end was trimmed by 3 bases and the J gene end by 5 bases; junction bases not matched to a gene: 14. CDR3 length equals 19 residues. The germline CDR1 and CDR2 sequences are MGHRA and YSYEKL.